A selection of T cell receptor beta chains follows, all from one sample in a study of blood T cell repertoires in COVID-19. TCRdb keeps only in-frame clones here, not all; method: immunoSEQ multiplex PCR. The table lists hundreds of thousands of clones, around 86% of them singletons. What was sequenced was PBMCs or T cells enriched from blood (not recorded which). The receptor set was obtained from a man between 60 and 75 years old who had recovered from COVID-19. Both conserved end residues are part of each CDR3. A D gene is named only where the DNA matches it firmly.

v_call	cdr3_length	d_call	j_call	cdr3_aa
TRBV7-3	12	-	TRBJ2-1	CASSSGVDEQFF
TRBV28	14	-	TRBJ1-1	CASSSNRDHTEAFF
TRBV7-3	16	TRBD2	TRBJ2-3	CASSPQTSGSTDTQYF
TRBV7-2	15	TRBD2	TRBJ2-1	CASSLELAAYNEQFF
TRBV10-3	15	TRBD2	TRBJ2-1	CAIRGGTTSYNEQFF
TRBV6-5	15	TRBD1	TRBJ2-2	CASTGRTGSTGELFF
TRBV5-1	15	TRBD1	TRBJ2-2	CASSLQGAGTGELFF
TRBV7-2	18	TRBD2	TRBJ2-3	CASSLSGGTSGYTDTQYF
TRBV27	12	-	TRBJ2-1	CASSLTAREQFF
TRBV7-9	16	-	TRBJ2-1	CASSSSRGEQANEQFF
TRBV7-9	16	TRBD2	TRBJ2-7	CASTAGGAGQTYEQYF
TRBV5-1	14	TRBD1	TRBJ2-5	CASSLDRGQETQYF
TRBV6-2/TRBV6-3	12	-	TRBJ2-1	CASSAWYNEQFF
TRBV30	12	-	TRBJ2-1	CAFRTHTNEQFF
TRBV19	15	-	TRBJ1-2	CASSPTDSHRGGYTF
TRBV28	15	-	TRBJ1-2	CASSFQGLRLYGYTF
TRBV24-1	16	-	TRBJ2-3	CATSDPGTRGTDTQYF
TRBV12-3/TRBV12-4	13	TRBD1	TRBJ2-5	CASSKTGGETQYF
TRBV6-5	14	-	TRBJ1-1	CASSSQEVGTEAFF
TRBV7-9	17	TRBD1	TRBJ1-4	CASSFGQGVSLNEKLFF
TRBV29-1	12	-	TRBJ1-1	CSVEGIGAEAFF
TRBV10-3	15	TRBD1	TRBJ1-1	CAISETGTGNTEAFF
TRBV7-2	13	TRBD1	TRBJ1-2	CASSLEGARGYTF
TRBV28	14	TRBD1	TRBJ2-7	CASIRDRVSYEQYF
TRBV5-1	15	-	TRBJ2-3	CASSLGGRTPDTQYF
TRBV5-4	13	-	TRBJ2-3	CASSLSGTDTQYF
TRBV7-3	13	-	TRBJ1-1	CASSLSRNTEAFF
TRBV7-9	16	-	TRBJ1-1	CASSSLDGFEGTEAFF
TRBV5-1	13	-	TRBJ1-6	CASSEPGNSPLHF
TRBV5-5	13	-	TRBJ2-3	CASSLQVPDTQYF
TRBV10-3	15	TRBD1	TRBJ2-1	CAIKGTGLRGNEQFF
TRBV19	15	-	TRBJ2-3	CASSRTAVSTDTQYF